These T cell receptor beta chains were read from a single sample in a study of T cells after somatic rescue of genetic block. TCRdb keeps only in-frame clones here, not all; method: immunoSEQ multiplex PCR. The table shows 85,000 to 100,000 clones, with 85% to 90% occurring only once. The sample consisted of peripheral blood mononuclear cells (PBMCs). The source is a woman younger than 35. Both conserved end residues are part of each CDR3. Each record gives: J gene, V gene, D gene, clone size, CDR3 DNA, CDR3 protein. A D gene is named only where the DNA matches it firmly. Clone size, where shown, is once, few, many, or a class for clones that have expanded.

TRBJ2-3	TRBV15	-	-	TGTGCCACCAGCAGAGACCCCACAGATACGCAGTATTTT	CATSRDPTDTQYF
TRBJ2-7	TRBV5-1	TRBD2	once	TGCGCCAGCAGCCCCGGCGGGGGGTTTGAGCAGTACTTC	CASSPGGGFEQYF
TRBJ1-5	TRBV2	-	-	TGTGCCAGCAGTGAAGCGCTCGGGAGGTTGGATTTGCCCCAGCATTTT	CASSEALGRLDLPQHF
TRBJ1-3	TRBV10-3	-	-	TGTGCCATCAGGGACAGCTCTGGAAACACCATATATTTT	CAIRDSSGNTIYF
TRBJ2-7	TRBV7-8	-	-	TGTGCCAGCAGCTACCCCCCAGGGCCAGGGTCATCCGAGCAGTACTTC	CASSYPPGPGSSEQYF
TRBJ2-5	TRBV28	-	-	TGTGCCAGCAGTCCGTCGGGACTGTCGAAGGAAGAGACCCAGTACTTC	CASSPSGLSKEETQYF
TRBJ2-7	TRBV30	TRBD2	-	TGTGCCTGGAGTGGACTAGCCGCCTACGAGCAGTACTTC	CAWSGLAAYEQYF
TRBJ2-1	TRBV5-6	-	-	TGTGCCAGCAGCTTTTACAATGAGCAGTTCTTC	CASSFYNEQFF
TRBJ1-5	TRBV18	TRBD1	-	TGTGCCAGCTCACCACCCGGGGACAGGGGCCGTCATCAGCCCCAGCATTTT	CASSPPGDRGRHQPQHF
TRBJ1-2	TRBV6-5	-	-	TGTGCCAGCAGTTACGAGGCGGGGAACTATGGCTACACCTTC	CASSYEAGNYGYTF
TRBJ2-3	TRBV5-4	-	-	TGTGCCAGCAGCTTGACGGGAGTGACAGATACGCAGTATTTT	CASSLTGVTDTQYF
TRBJ2-1	TRBV14	-	-	TGTGCCAGCAGCTCCTACAATGAGCAGTTCTTC	CASSSYNEQFF
TRBJ1-1	TRBV28	TRBD1	-	TGTGCCAGCAGTTCGATCGGACAGGGAGGTGACACTGAAGCTTTCTTT	CASSSIGQGGDTEAFF
TRBJ1-5	TRBV7-8	-	-	TGTGCCAGCAGCCTAGAGACTGCCGTGGCGGGTACCCAGCATTTT	CASSLETAVAGTQHF
TRBJ2-4	TRBV29-1	-	-	TGCAGCGTTCGGCAGGGTATGGCCAAAAACATTCAGTACTTC	CSVRQGMAKNIQYF
TRBJ2-7	TRBV13	-	-	TGTGCCAGCAGCATAAAGACGCGTAGCTCCTACGAGCAGTACTTC	CASSIKTRSSYEQYF
TRBJ2-3	TRBV2	TRBD2	-	TGTGCCAGCAGAGCCTTGCGGGGGGGTCCAGATACGCAGTATTTT	CASRALRGGPDTQYF
TRBJ2-7	TRBV18	-	-	TGTGCCAGCTCACCGTTAACCGGGCCAACCTACGAGCAGTACTTC	CASSPLTGPTYEQYF
TRBJ2-7	TRBV7-8	TRBD2	-	TGTGCCAGCAGCCTGTTAGCGGGAGGGCCACACGAGCAGTACTTC	CASSLLAGGPHEQYF
TRBJ2-1	TRBV5-1	TRBD2	-	TGCGCCAGCAGTCCCGGGACTAGCGCCTCGGGGGGCCACAATGAGCAGTTCTTC	CASSPGTSASGGHNEQFF
TRBJ2-3	TRBV28	-	-	TGTGCCAGCAGTTTGTCAGAGAGGAGCACAGATACGCAGTATTTT	CASSLSERSTDTQYF
TRBJ1-2	TRBV11-2	TRBD1	-	TGTGCCAGCAGTCCGGACAGGGACTATGGCTACACCTTC	CASSPDRDYGYTF
TRBJ1-2	TRBV5-1	-	once	TGCGCCAGCAGCTCTTGGAGCGGGGGCGCGTCAAGAGTTTATGGCTACACCTTC	CASSSWSGGASRVYGYTF
TRBJ2-1	TRBV7-6	-	-	TGTGCCAGCAGCCCTAGTAGCTCCTACAATGAGCAGTTCTTC	CASSPSSSYNEQFF
TRBJ2-5	TRBV29-1	TRBD1	-	TGCAGCGTTGACCGCAGGGGGGAGACCCAGTACTTC	CSVDRRGETQYF
TRBJ2-7	TRBV19	TRBD2	-	TGTGCCAGTAGTAGGACCGACGGGACTAGCTCACTGCTTCCCTACGAGCAGTACTTC	CASSRTDGTSSLLPYEQYF
TRBJ2-7	TRBV28	-	-	TGTGCCAGCGCCGAGGGGTGGGGGACCATGCCGTCCTACGAGCAGTACTTC	CASAEGWGTMPSYEQYF
TRBJ2-7	TRBV18	-	-	TGTGCCAGCTCACCACGTTCTAGCACCAACTACGAGCAGTACTTC	CASSPRSSTNYEQYF
TRBJ1-2	TRBV7-9	-	few	TGTGCCAGCAGCTTAGGGGACCATAACTATGGCTACACCTTC	CASSLGDHNYGYTF
TRBJ2-5	TRBV11-2	-	-	TGTGCCAGCAGCTTAGCGGGTCAGGCCGGGTCCCAGTACTTC	CASSLAGQAGSQYF
TRBJ2-3	TRBV7-2	-	-	TGTGCCAGCAGCGCCAGGACTGGGCCCACAGATACGCAGTATTTT	CASSARTGPTDTQYF
TRBJ2-7	TRBV7-2	TRBD1	-	TGTGCCAGCAGCCCGGACAGGGGGCGCGACGAGCAGTACTTC	CASSPDRGRDEQYF
TRBJ2-1	TRBV6-5	-	-	TGTGCCAGCAGTTGGAGACAAACCTACAATGAGCAGTTCTTC	CASSWRQTYNEQFF
TRBJ2-3	TRBV9	-	once	TGTGCCAGCAGCGCGGGGGGCGGGAGTGGCACAGATACGCAGTATTTT	CASSAGGGSGTDTQYF
TRBJ1-1	TRBV27	-	few	TGTGCCAGCAGGGGGCTGGGCACTGAAGCTTTCTTT	CASRGLGTEAFF
TRBJ2-1	TRBV7-3	TRBD2	-	TGTGCCAGCAGCTTGCGGGAGTCCCCCTACAATGAGCAGTTCTTC	CASSLRESPYNEQFF
TRBJ2-5	TRBV7-7	TRBD1	-	TGTGCTAGCAGCTTAACAGGGGATCGAGAGACCCAGTACTTC	CASSLTGDRETQYF
TRBJ2-7	TRBV4-3	-	-	TGCGCCAGCAGCCAAGAAGGCTCGGGGGACGAGCAGTACTTC	CASSQEGSGDEQYF
TRBJ2-6	TRBV5-1	TRBD1	-	TGCGCCAGCAGCTTACAGGGGACCTACTCTGGGGCCAACGTCCTGACTTTC	CASSLQGTYSGANVLTF
TRBJ1-1	TRBV7-9	-	-	TGTGCCAGCAGCTTAGGAGGCCTCATGAACACTGAAGCTTTCTTT	CASSLGGLMNTEAFF
TRBJ2-7	TRBV29-1	TRBD1	-	TGCAGCGGAGGGACAGCTAGGGAGCAGTACTTC	CSGGTAREQYF
TRBJ1-2	TRBV21-1	-	-	TGTGCCAGCAAGGTCCGGGACAGGGGGCGAGGGGGCTACACCTTC	CASKVRDRGRGGYTF
TRBJ2-5	TRBV18	-	-	TGTGCCAGCTTCCGTGGGGTGGGAGAAGGGGAGACCCAGTACTTC	CASFRGVGEGETQYF
TRBJ1-5	TRBV6-1	TRBD1	once	TGTGCCAGCAGCGACAGGGACAATCAGCCCCAGCATTTT	CASSDRDNQPQHF
TRBJ2-2	TRBV4-3	-	once	TGCGCCGGCAGCCGCGAAATAAGACTGAACACCGGGGAGCTGTTTTTT	CAGSREIRLNTGELFF
TRBJ2-3	TRBV11-3	-	once	TGTGCCAGCAGCCGGACTACAGATACGCAGTATTTT	CASSRTTDTQYF
TRBJ2-3	TRBV2	TRBD2	-	TGTGCCAGCAGTGAAGAATCCCCACGACTAGCCGGCGCAGATACGCAGTATTTT	CASSEESPRLAGADTQYF
TRBJ2-3	TRBV30	-	-	TGTGCCTGGAGTGTAGGAGGAACTAGCACAGATACGCAGTATTTT	CAWSVGGTSTDTQYF
TRBJ2-7	TRBV6-1	TRBD2	-	TGTGCCAGCAGTGGGCTAGCGGGCGAGGGAGCGCACGAGCAGTACTTC	CASSGLAGEGAHEQYF
TRBJ2-7	TRBV2	TRBD2	-	TGTGCCAGCAGGGATAGCGGGAGAGGAGGCTACGAGCAGTACTTC	CASRDSGRGGYEQYF
TRBJ1-6	TRBV4-1	TRBD1	-	TGCGCCAGCAGCCGTCCGACAGGGGACAATTCACCCCTCCACTTT	CASSRPTGDNSPLHF
TRBJ2-1	TRBV9	TRBD2	-	TGTGCCAGCAGCGTAGACGCGGGAGGGATCCACAATGAGCAGTTCTTC	CASSVDAGGIHNEQFF
TRBJ1-6	TRBV4-1	-	many	TGCGCCAGCAGCCGCCAGGCGTTGGGGCGGGACTCACCCCTCCACTTT	CASSRQALGRDSPLHF
TRBJ1-4	TRBV18	-	-	TGTGCCAGCTCACCCCGGCAGCTAAATGAAAAACTGTTTTTT	CASSPRQLNEKLFF
TRBJ2-1	TRBV5-1	-	-	TGCGCCAGCAGCTTGGCCCAGGGCCGGTACAATGAGCAGTTCTTC	CASSLAQGRYNEQFF